The rows below give T cell receptor beta chains drawn from one sample of a study of blood T cell repertoires in COVID-19. The assay was immunoSEQ multiplex PCR, and TCRdb's table has in-frame clones only and misses some. The sample shows 300,000 or so clones, about 85% of them seen only once. Input material: PBMCs or T cells enriched from blood (not recorded which). All receptors come from a young woman who had recovered from COVID-19. CDR3s include the opening cysteine and the closing phenylalanine or tryptophan. The D gene is left open where the match is weak. Only part of the rows carry a size: once, few, many, or a class if the clone is expanded.

v_call	j_call	d_call	clone_size	cdr3_aa	cdr3_nt
TRBV10-2	TRBJ1-2	.	.	CASSEFGPGGYTF	TGCGCCAGCAGTGAGTTTGGCCCGGGGGGCTACACCTTC
TRBV7-9	TRBJ1-4	TRBD1	few	CASTGQGPGEKLFF	TGTGCCAGCACCGGACAGGGGCCGGGTGAAAAACTGTTTTTT
TRBV10-3	TRBJ1-2	TRBD1	.	CAIRLGQGANYGYTF	TGTGCCATCAGACTGGGACAGGGGGCTAACTATGGCTACACCTTC
TRBV29-1	TRBJ1-1	.	.	CSAGRRDTEAFF	TGCAGCGCGGGACGCAGGGACACTGAAGCTTTCTTT
TRBV6-5	TRBJ1-5	.	.	CASRDTVSRPQHF	TGTGCCAGCAGAGATACAGTTTCTCGGCCCCAGCATTTT
TRBV12-3/TRBV12-4	TRBJ2-5	.	once	CASSRGPGETQYF	TGTGCCAGCAGCCGCGGGCCGGGAGAGACCCAGTACTTC
TRBV27	TRBJ1-5	TRBD1	.	CASAWNRGRGQPQHF	TGTGCCAGCGCTTGGAACAGGGGAAGGGGTCAGCCCCAGCATTTT
TRBV18	TRBJ1-1	.	.	CASSPPTQMNTEAFF	TGTGCCAGCTCACCACCGACACAGATGAACACTGAAGCTTTCTTT
TRBV9	TRBJ1-2	TRBD1	.	CASSPRHGAQGDGYTF	TGTGCCAGCAGCCCTCGACATGGGGCACAGGGGGATGGCTACACCTTC
TRBV2	TRBJ2-2	TRBD1	.	CASSETTGLGTGELFF	TGTGCCAGCAGTGAAACGACAGGGTTAGGCACCGGGGAGCTGTTTTTT
TRBV15	TRBJ2-7	.	.	CATSRDGDIYEQYF	TGTGCCACCAGCAGAGATGGTGACATCTACGAGCAGTACTTC
TRBV6-5	TRBJ1-2	.	.	CASSPPRGNPRTTF	TGTGCCAGCAGTCCACCACGGGGGAACCCGAGGACCACTTTC
TRBV14	TRBJ1-6	.	once	CASSRAGQVSPLHF	TGTGCCAGCAGCCGGGCAGGGCAGGTATCACCCCTCCACTTT
TRBV11-2	TRBJ1-6	.	.	CASRISVELLNSPLHF	TGTGCCAGCAGGATAAGTGTCGAACTCCTTAATTCACCCCTCCACTTT
TRBV6-5	TRBJ1-3	.	.	CASRSGSPSGNTIYF	TGTGCCAGCAGATCCGGGAGCCCCTCTGGAAACACCATATATTTT
TRBV5-4	TRBJ2-3	.	.	CASSLASTDTQYF	TGTGCCAGCAGCTTGGCTAGCACAGATACGCAGTATTTT
TRBV27	TRBJ2-1	.	.	CASSTPSGNEQFF	TGTGCCAGCAGTACCCCCTCGGGCAATGAGCAGTTCTTC
TRBV4-1	TRBJ1-4	.	.	CASSQEAPATEKLFF	TGCGCCAGCAGCCAAGAGGCCCCCGCCACCGAAAAACTGTTTTTT
TRBV7-2	TRBJ2-4	TRBD2	.	CASSLSGGALNIQYF	TGTGCCAGCAGCTTGAGCGGGGGGGCCCTGAACATTCAGTACTTC
TRBV5-1	TRBJ1-1	.	.	CASTSGGSRTEAFF	TGCGCCAGCACCTCTGGGGGGAGTCGGACTGAAGCTTTCTTT
TRBV7-2	TRBJ2-3	TRBD1	.	CASGYRGPGDTQYF	TGTGCCAGCGGATACAGGGGGCCGGGAGATACGCAGTATTTT
TRBV30	TRBJ1-3	.	.	CALLGAGNTIYF	TGTGCGTTGCTGGGCGCTGGAAACACCATATATTTT
TRBV24-1	TRBJ2-2	TRBD1	.	CATSEGTGGLTGELFF	TGTGCCACCAGTGAAGGGACAGGGGGCTTGACCGGGGAGCTGTTTTTT
TRBV6-5	TRBJ1-1	TRBD1	.	CASSLDRGYTEAFF	TGTGCCAGCAGCCTCGACAGGGGCTACACTGAAGCTTTCTTT
TRBV10-1	TRBJ2-1	TRBD2	.	CASSDSGGTYNEQFF	TGCGCCAGCAGTGATAGCGGGGGGACTTACAATGAGCAGTTCTTC
TRBV7-9	TRBJ2-1	TRBD1	.	CASSPDRVSYNEQFF	TGTGCCAGCAGCCCGGACAGGGTTTCCTACAATGAGCAGTTCTTC
TRBV14	TRBJ1-1	TRBD1	.	CASSPRQGEAFF	TGTGCCAGCAGCCCCCGACAGGGCGAAGCTTTCTTT
TRBV16	TRBJ2-7	TRBD1	once	CASSQYTGAGIYEQYF	TGTGCCAGCAGCCAATATACAGGGGCCGGGATTTACGAGCAGTACTTC
TRBV6-5	TRBJ1-6	TRBD1	once	CASRTDRGGSPLHF	TGTGCCAGCAGAACCGACAGGGGCGGCTCACCCCTCCACTTT
TRBV27	TRBJ1-2	.	once	CASRRGQYHGYTF	TGTGCCAGCAGACGAGGACAGTACCATGGCTACACCTTC
TRBV9	TRBJ2-7	.	.	CASSPLGTSYEQYF	TGTGCCAGCAGCCCCCTGGGCACCTCCTACGAGCAGTACTTC
TRBV10-3	TRBJ1-5	.	.	CAISESLNVGNQPQHF	TGTGCCATCAGTGAATCTCTAAATGTCGGCAATCAGCCCCAGCATTTT
TRBV7-2	TRBJ1-1	TRBD1	.	CASSQAPGQGLKAFF	TGTGCCAGCAGCCAAGCCCCGGGACAGGGTTTGAAAGCTTTCTTT
TRBV5-1	TRBJ1-5	.	.	CASSLGPADQPQHF	TGCGCCAGCAGCTTGGGCCCGGCGGATCAGCCCCAGCATTTT
TRBV7-6	TRBJ1-1	.	.	CASRRQENTEAFF	TGTGCCAGCAGACGACAAGAGAACACTGAAGCTTTCTTT
TRBV9	TRBJ1-1	TRBD1	.	CASSGGQMNTEAFF	TGTGCCAGCAGCGGGGGACAGATGAACACTGAAGCTTTCTTT
TRBV6-5	TRBJ1-1	TRBD1	.	CASRDRGDTEAFF	TGTGCCAGCAGAGACAGGGGGGACACTGAAGCTTTCTTT
TRBV7-9	TRBJ2-7	.	.	CASSFLGGRLPYEQYF	TGTGCCAGCAGCTTTTTGGGGGGGCGCCTACCATACGAGCAGTACTTC
TRBV19	TRBJ1-1	TRBD1	.	CASSTTYRGLRTEAFF	TGTGCCAGTAGTACCACATACAGGGGGCTGAGGACTGAAGCTTTCTTT
TRBV6-5	TRBJ1-2	TRBD1	.	CASSYLAGGYDGYTF	TGTGCCAGCAGTTACCTCGCAGGGGGCTATGATGGCTACACCTTC
TRBV7-2	TRBJ1-6	.	.	CASSRRGDSSYNSPLHF	TGTGCCAGCAGCCGCCGGGGGGATAGCTCCTATAATTCACCCCTCCACTTT
TRBV27	TRBJ1-2	.	.	CASSPRGNGANYGYTF	TGTGCCAGCAGTCCCCGAGGGAACGGGGCTAACTATGGCTACACCTTC